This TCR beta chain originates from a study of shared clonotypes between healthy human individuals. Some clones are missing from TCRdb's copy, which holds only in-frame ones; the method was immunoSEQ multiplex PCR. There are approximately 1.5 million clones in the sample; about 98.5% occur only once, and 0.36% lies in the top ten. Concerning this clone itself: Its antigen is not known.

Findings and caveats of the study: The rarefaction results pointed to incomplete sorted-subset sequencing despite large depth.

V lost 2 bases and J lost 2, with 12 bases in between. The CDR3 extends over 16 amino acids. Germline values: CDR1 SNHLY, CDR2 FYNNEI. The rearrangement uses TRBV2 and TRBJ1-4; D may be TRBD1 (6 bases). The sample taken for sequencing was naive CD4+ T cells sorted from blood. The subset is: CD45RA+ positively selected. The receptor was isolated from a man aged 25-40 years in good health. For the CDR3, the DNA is TGTGCCAGCAGTGAACCCAGGGGCAAGACTAATGAAAAACTGTTTTTT. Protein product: CASSEPRGKTNEKLFF.